This TCR beta chain came from a study of identifying expanded T cells in peripheral blood. Germline V gene data show CDR1 as SGHVS and CDR2 as FQNEAQ. This CDR3 spans 13 amino acids. V lost 4 bases and J lost 10, with 14 bases in between. TCRdb's table, derived via immunoSEQ multiplex PCR, lists solely in-frame clones and lacks some. The sample includes around 66,000 clones, more than 75% seen only once; the top ten take roughly 4.5%. This clonotype was sampled from a person aged 18 to 70 in good health. The sample was blood. The J gene is TRBJ2-1, the V gene TRBV7-8, with D perhaps assigned TRBD1 or TRBD2 (6 bases each). The CDR3 DNA is TGTGCCAGCAGCTCAGGGGCTCTAGCGGAGCAGTTCTTC. Translated, it gives CASSSGALAEQFF.